Shown below are 8 T cell receptor beta chains from a single sample sequenced in a study of blood T cell repertoires in COVID-19. Some clones are missing from TCRdb's copy, which holds only in-frame ones; the method was immunoSEQ multiplex PCR. The sample records around 70,000 clones, about 69% being singletons. The sample was peripheral blood. Every receptor here comes from a man between 65 and 85 years old with acute or convalescent COVID-19.

The chain employs TRBV24-1 and TRBJ2-5; possibly TRBD2 for D (6 bases). Trimming left V 0 bases short and J 2 bases short, with 6 bases between. The CDR3 totals 14 residues. Germline values: CDR1 KGHDR, CDR2 SFDVKD. This CDR3 reads CATSDLGLQETQYF. The CDR3 nucleotides read TGTGCCACCAGTGATTTGGGACTACAAGAGACCCAGTACTTC.

This clone was recorded a few times. The rearrangement links TRBV29-1 to TRBJ2-1; D might be TRBD1 (5 bases). In germline, CDR1 is SQVTM, CDR2 ANQGSEA. The ends were cut back, 6 bases at V and 2 bases at J, with 8 bases in the middle. The CDR3 runs 12 residues. CDR3 in amino acids: CSVRVTYNEQFF. Here the CDR3 DNA reads TGCAGCGTCAGGGTAACCTACAATGAGCAGTTCTTC.

The chain combines TRBV9 with TRBJ2-3, with 13 bases identical to TRBD2. The CDR3 has 16 residues. With V trimmed by 4 bases and J by 4 bases, 6 bases remained unmatched. Germline loops: CDR1 SGDLS, CDR2 YYNGEE. CDR3 region: CASSPGTSGNSDTQYF. In DNA, the CDR3 is TGTGCCAGCAGCCCCGGGACTAGCGGGAATTCAGATACGCAGTATTTT.

This chain connects TRBV19 to TRBJ1-2, with 7 bases fitting TRBD1. V was clipped by 5 bases and J by 1 base; unmatched bases: 7. This CDR3 has 15 amino acids. The germline V gene encodes CDR1 LNHDA and CDR2 SQIVND (reference sequence). CDR3 nucleotide sequence: TGTGCCAGTAGTCGAGCCGGGACAGTTAACTATGGCTACACCTTC. This sequence encodes CASSRAGTVNYGYTF. Combining the CDR3 with reference TRBV19 and TRBJ1-2 gives the whole variable domain DGGITQSPKYLFRKEGQNVTLSCEQNLNHDAMYWYRQDPGQGLRLIYYSQIVNDFQKGDIAEGYSVSREKKESFPLTVTSAQKNPTAFYLCASSRAGTVNYGYTFGSGTRLTVV.

This clone appeared once. The chain employs TRBV6-1 and TRBJ1-2; tentatively, D is TRBD1 (6 bases). Germline CDR1 and CDR2: MNHNS and SASEGT. This CDR3 spans 12 amino acids. V lost 3 bases and J lost 4, with 6 bases in between. The CDR3 loop is CASSEDSYGYTF. The CDR3 DNA reads TGTGCCAGCAGTGAGGACAGCTATGGCTACACCTTC.

The V and J genes are TRBV28 and TRBJ1-6, with 9 bases identical to TRBD1. The CDR3 sequence is 14 residues long. Germline-derived CDR1 and CDR2 are MDHEN and SYDVKM. The trim removed 5 bases at V and 10 bases at J, leaving 6 bases unmatched. CDR3 nucleotide sequence: TGTGCCAGCAGTCCGGGACAGGGATGGTCACCCCTCCACTTT. Amino acids: CASSPGQGWSPLHF.

The rearrangement uses TRBV14 and TRBJ2-5, with TRBD1 identical over 8 bases. The CDR3 extends over 15 amino acids. Looked up from germline, CDR1 is SGHDN and CDR2 is FVKESK. V lost 1 base to trimming and J lost 3 bases; unmatched junction nucleotides: 4. The CDR3: CASSQVDRGEETQYF. The CDR3 nucleotides are TGTGCCAGCAGCCAAGTCGACAGGGGTGAAGAGACCCAGTACTTC.

The chain joins TRBV24-1 to TRBJ2-1; TRBD1 matches at 11 bases. V gave up 3 bases and J gave up 7 bases; unmatched junction bases: 7. This CDR3 has 16 amino acids. Germline V gene lookup returns CDR1 KGHDR and CDR2 SFDVKD. Written as DNA, the CDR3 is TGTGCCACCAGTGATCTGGGGACAGGGGGATGGAATGAGCAGTTCTTC. This codes for CATSDLGTGGWNEQFF.